The 30 T cell receptor beta chains below come from one sample, sequenced in a study of T-cell memory formation after mild COVID-19. One entry per CDR3 protein results from TCRdb running MiXCR on the 5' RACE reads. The sample consists of almost 550,000 distinct CDR3 sequences, roughly 21% of them appearing once. Material: PBMCs or a T cell subset sorted from them (not recorded which). The receptors derive from an adult woman who had mild COVID-19 (a few samples of this study predate the infection). Cell type and time point are not known.

In its sample, this clonotype was seen a few times. The chain links TRBV27 to TRBJ2-5, with D possibly being TRBD1 (5 bases). Trimming removed 4 bases from V and 10 bases from J, with 13 bases in between. Germline values: CDR1 MNHEY, CDR2 SMNVEV (reference sequence). There are 12 residues in the CDR3. CDR3 coding DNA: TGTGCCAGCAGTTCGCAGGGTAATGACCAGTACTTC. It encodes CASSSQGNDQYF.

The V gene is TRBV7-9, the J gene TRBJ2-7; possibly TRBD2 for D (5 bases). With 4 bases removed from V and 0 bases from J, the gap between germline ends came to 16 bases. This CDR3 comprises 16 residues. Per germline, CDR1 SEHNR and CDR2 FQNEAQ (reference sequence). CDR3 DNA sequence: TGTGCCAGCAGCTATTTCCGGGGTTCGAGCTCCTACGAGCAGTACTTC. Encoded protein: CASSYFRGSSSYEQYF.

The chain recombines TRBV14 with TRBJ2-1; D gene ambiguous. The ends were cut back, 0 bases at V and 12 bases at J, with 15 bases in the middle. The CDR3 loop spans 14 amino acids. Germline loops: CDR1 SGHDN, CDR2 FVKESK. CDR3 in DNA: TGTGCCAGCAGCCAAGATGTCTCGGGTGCAGGGCAGTTCTTC. Translation: CASSQDVSGAGQFF.

V gene TRBV12-3 or TRBV12-4 combines with J gene TRBJ2-7; possible D gene TRBD1, 5 bases. Trimming removed 6 bases at V and 1 base at J, with 19 bases between. The CDR3 sequence is 16 residues long. CDR3 in amino acids: CASSRSLQGRSYEQYF. The CDR3 DNA reads as TGTGCCAGCAGCCGATCCCTTCAGGGTAGATCCTACGAGCAGTACTTC.

This clonotype was found a few times. The chain has TRBV29-1 and TRBJ2-1; no firm D call. Between the trimmed V and J ends, which lost 4 bases and 5 bases, there was a span of 6 bases. Germline assignment: CDR1 SQVTM and CDR2 ANQGSEA. CDR3 length: 11 residues. The CDR3 region has the DNA TGCAGCGTTGCCCCAAACAATGAGCAGTTCTTC. Protein sequence: CSVAPNNEQFF.

Many counts were recorded for this clonotype. J is TRBJ2-3 and V is TRBV6-5; no clear D. In germline, CDR1 is MNHEY, CDR2 SVGAGI. The CDR3 runs to 14 residues. V was shortened by 4 bases and J by 0 bases, with 8 bases between the two germline ends. Written as DNA, the CDR3 is TGTGCCAGCAGTTCCACATCAAGCACAGATACGCAGTATTTT. Translation: CASSSTSSTDTQYF.

This clonotype was detected a few times. The V gene is TRBV18, the J gene TRBJ1-1; unclear D gene. The V end lost 1 base, the J end lost 4 bases, and 7 bases lay between the germline ends. The germline V gene encodes CDR1 KGHSH and CDR2 LQKENI. The CDR3 totals 13 residues. In nucleotides, the CDR3 is TGTGCCAGCTCACCACTTTCGGGCACTGAAGCTTTCTTT. Translated, it gives CASSPLSGTEAFF. The complete variable domain, with remaining parts taken from reference TRBV18 and TRBJ1-1, reads NAGVMQNPRHLVRRRGQEARLRCSPMKGHSHVYWYRQLPEEGLKFMVYLQKENIIDESGMPKERFSAEFPKEGPSILRIQQVVRGDSAAYFCASSPLSGTEAFFGQGTRLTVV.

The V call is TRBV29-1, the J call TRBJ2-7; the match to TRBD1 covers 7 bases. The CDR3 extends over 12 amino acids. V shed 2 bases, J shed 3 bases, and the junction held 1 base outside the gene matches. Germline V gene sequence: CDR1 SQVTM, CDR2 ANQGSEA. CDR3: CSVEQGVYEQYF. CDR3 DNA: TGCAGCGTTGAACAGGGGGTCTACGAGCAGTACTTC.

The V call is TRBV6-4, the J call TRBJ2-1; D is perhaps TRBD1 (5 bases). Trimming left V 2 bases short and J 2 bases short, with 10 bases between. CDR1 and CDR2 (germline): MRHNA, SNTAGT. This CDR3 is 15 amino acids long. The CDR3 region has the DNA TGTGCCAGCAGTGACGGGGCGGCGACCTACAATGAGCAGTTCTTC. Protein: CASSDGAATYNEQFF.

V and J are TRBV3-1 and TRBJ2-4; tentatively, D is TRBD2 (6 bases). The CDR3 is 15 residues long. The germline V gene has CDR1 LGHDT and CDR2 YNNKEL (reference sequence). V was shortened by 1 base and J by 3 bases, with 10 bases between the two germline ends. This CDR3 reads CASSQGGINKNIQYF. CDR3 in DNA: TGTGCCAGCAGCCAAGGCGGGATCAACAAAAACATTCAGTACTTC.

As DNA, the CDR3 is TGTGCCAGCAGCTTTAAATTACAGGGCCGGGGTGGCTACACCTTC. It codes for CASSFKLQGRGGYTF. The gene calls are TRBV7-9 and TRBJ1-2, with D perhaps matching TRBD1 (6 bases). Germline values: CDR1 SEHNR, CDR2 FQNEAQ (reference sequence). The CDR3 covers 15 residues. Trimming stripped 3 bases from V and 7 bases from J, with 18 bases between.

This chain links TRBV25-1 with TRBJ2-6; possibly TRBD1 for D (6 bases). V lost 3 bases and J lost 3, with 21 bases in between. This CDR3 comprises 19 residues. In germline, CDR1 is MGHDK, CDR2 SYGVNS. CDR3 residues: CASSDSHLGGWSGANVLTF. The CDR3 DNA reads as TGTGCCAGCAGTGACTCCCACTTAGGGGGATGGAGTGGGGCCAACGTCCTGACTTTC.

V usage is TRBV4-1 and J usage is TRBJ1-6; 9 bases agree with TRBD1. Germline CDR1 reads MGHRA; CDR2 reads YSYEKL. The V gene end was trimmed by 5 bases and the J gene end by 6 bases; junction bases not matched to a gene: 2. This CDR3 is built from 14 residues. CDR3 in amino acids: CASSRDRANSPLHF. As DNA, the CDR3 is TGCGCCAGCAGCAGGGACAGGGCTAATTCACCCCTCCACTTT.

This chain joins TRBV30 and TRBJ2-7, with 8 bases that match TRBD1. The CDR3 covers 14 residues. Germline V gene data show CDR1 as GTSNPN and CDR2 as SVGIG (reference sequence). J gave up 2 bases and V 2 bases, and 5 bases lay outside the gene matches. Written as DNA, the CDR3 is TGTGCCTGGAGTAGGGGACAGGTTACCTACGAGCAGTACTTC. Amino acid sequence: CAWSRGQVTYEQYF.

V is TRBV7-9 and J is TRBJ1-1; D is ambiguous. This CDR3 comprises 15 residues. Between the trimmed V and J ends, which lost 5 bases and 0 bases, there was a span of 13 bases. Germline assignment: CDR1 SEHNR and CDR2 FQNEAQ (reference sequence). CDR3 residues: CASSHLVSMNTEAFF. CDR3 bases: TGTGCCAGCAGCCATTTGGTGAGCATGAACACTGAAGCTTTCTTT. Variable domain in full (rest from reference TRBV7-9 and TRBJ1-1): DTGVSQNPRHKITKRGQNVTFRCDPISEHNRLYWYRQTLGQGPEFLTYFQNEAQLEKSRLLSDRFSAERPKGSFSTLEIQRTEQGDSAMYLCASSHLVSMNTEAFFGQGTRLTVV.

The genes are TRBV28 and TRBJ2-3; TRBD2 matches 9 bases. V was clipped by 6 bases and J by 0 bases; unmatched bases: 13. In germline, CDR1 is MDHEN, CDR2 SYDVKM. The CDR3 runs 18 residues. This CDR3 is CASRDALAGQTSTDTQYF. CDR3 nucleotide sequence: TGTGCCAGCAGAGACGCCCTAGCGGGACAGACTAGCACAGATACGCAGTATTTT. Supplemented by reference TRBV28 and TRBJ2-3, the full variable domain reads DVKVTQSSRYLVKRTGEKVFLECVQDMDHENMFWYRQDPGLGLRLIYFSYDVKMKEKGDIPEGYSVSREKKERFSLILESASTNQTSMYLCASRDALAGQTSTDTQYFGPGTRLTVL.

This clonotype was counted only a few times. The CDR3 bases are TGCGCCAGCAGTGAGGGGCCTGAAGCTTTCTTT. This translates into CASSEGPEAFF. The chain recombines TRBV10-2 with TRBJ1-1, with D uncertain. The CDR3 contains 11 residues. Between the trimmed V and J ends, which lost 2 bases and 6 bases, there was a span of 4 bases. Germline V lookup: CDR1 WSHSY, CDR2 SAAADI.

This clonotype was picked up a small number of times. The chain couples TRBV29-1 to TRBJ2-5; D not certain. The CDR3 is 10 residues long. Germline V gives CDR1 SQVTM, CDR2 ANQGSEA. The V end was cut by 5 bases, the J end by 5 bases, with 6 bases between. The CDR3 is CSVRRETQYF. In DNA form, the CDR3 reads TGCAGCGTTCGACGGGAGACCCAGTACTTC.

This clonotype was recorded a few times. The genes are TRBV5-1 and TRBJ2-7; D not certain. The length of the CDR3 is 13 residues. The V gene lost 0 bases and the J gene lost 5 bases, with 9 bases spanning the gap. Germline V gives CDR1 SGHRS, CDR2 YFSETQ. Written as DNA, the CDR3 is TGCGCCAGCAGCTTGGAGGCGGCTCACGAGCAGTACTTC. This translates into CASSLEAAHEQYF.

This clonotype was seen a handful of times. This chain links TRBV5-1 with TRBJ2-3; 15 bases align to TRBD2. The CDR3 has 17 residues. CDR1 is SGHRS and CDR2 is YFSETQ in the germline V gene. V lost 4 bases to trimming and J lost 4 bases; unmatched junction nucleotides: 7. CDR3 in amino acids: CASSTGGLAGGPDTQYF. CDR3 DNA sequence: TGCGCCAGCAGCACGGGAGGACTAGCGGGAGGGCCAGATACGCAGTATTTT.

This chain uses TRBV7-2 with TRBJ1-1, with 9 bases that match TRBD1. Germline CDR1 reads SGHTA; CDR2 reads FQGNSA. This CDR3 has 19 amino acids. V shed 1 base, J shed 0 bases, and the junction held 12 bases outside the gene matches. CDR3 in amino acids: CASSLELGTGLDMNTEAFF. CDR3 coding DNA: TGTGCCAGCAGCTTAGAACTCGGGACAGGGCTCGACATGAACACTGAAGCTTTCTTT. The entire variable domain, with the rest obtained from reference TRBV7-2 and TRBJ1-1, is as follows: GAGVSQSPSNKVTEKGKDVELRCDPISGHTALYWYRQSLGQGLEFLIYFQGNSAPDKSGLPSDRFSAERTGGSVSTLTIQRTQQEDSAVYLCASSLELGTGLDMNTEAFFGQGTRLTVV.

This chain uses TRBV5-1 with TRBJ1-1, with D perhaps matching TRBD1 (5 bases). V lost 4 bases to trimming and J lost 10 bases, with 17 bases between them. The germline V gene has CDR1 SGHRS and CDR2 YFSETQ. This CDR3 has 13 residues. The CDR3, as DNA: TGCGCCAGCAGCGAGGGGTCCACTATTGGAGCTTTCTTT. Residues: CASSEGSTIGAFF.

V is TRBV29-1 and J is TRBJ2-7; 10 nucleotides match TRBD1. CDR1 SQVTM and CDR2 ANQGSEA come from the germline V gene. Trimming cost V 6 bases and J 7 bases; bases outside gene matches: 12. CDR3 length equals 14 residues. The CDR3 loop reads CSVPGTGVLGEQYF. In nucleotides, the CDR3 is TGCAGCGTACCCGGGACAGGGGTTTTGGGGGAGCAGTACTTC.

This clonotype was recorded at least ten times. The J gene is TRBJ2-1, the V gene TRBV7-9; the D gene is possibly TRBD1 (5 bases). CDR3 size: 14 residues. Trimming took off 6 bases at V and 7 bases at J, with 16 bases between the two ends. Germline V CDR1 and CDR2: SEHNR, FQNEAQ (reference sequence). CDR3 sequence reads: CASSLDSTRNEQFF. CDR3 nucleotides: TGTGCCAGCAGTCTCGACAGTACGAGAAATGAGCAGTTCTTC.

This clonotype has more than one count but fewer than ten. The chain has TRBV29-1 and TRBJ2-1; unclear D gene. The V gene lost 5 bases and the J gene lost 5 bases, with 7 bases spanning the gap. Germline V gene sequence: CDR1 SQVTM, CDR2 ANQGSEA. CDR3 length: 11 amino acids. CDR3 region: CSVRSNNEQFF. In DNA, the CDR3 is TGCAGCGTTCGCAGTAACAATGAGCAGTTCTTC.

The genes are TRBV29-1 and TRBJ2-7, with TRBD2 identical over 7 bases. The CDR3 has 15 amino acids. CDR1 is SQVTM, CDR2 ANQGSEA, per germline. Trimming at V came to 6 bases and at J to 0 bases, leaving 11 bases not matched to a gene. This chain's CDR3 is CSVIIAGHFSYEQYF. CDR3 DNA sequence: TGCAGCGTGATTATAGCGGGCCATTTCTCCTACGAGCAGTACTTC.

The chain has TRBV19 and TRBJ1-1, with a tentative D call TRBD1 (5 bases). The length of the CDR3 is 18 residues. The V gene lost 3 bases and the J gene lost 0 bases, with 20 bases spanning the gap. Germline V CDR1 and CDR2: LNHDA, SQIVND (reference sequence). This CDR3 is CASSMPPGAKIMNTEAFF. The CDR3 DNA is TGTGCCAGTAGTATGCCTCCCGGGGCGAAAATCATGAACACTGAAGCTTTCTTT. The whole variable domain, remainder taken from reference TRBV19 and TRBJ1-1, is DGGITQSPKYLFRKEGQNVTLSCEQNLNHDAMYWYRQDPGQGLRLIYYSQIVNDFQKGDIAEGYSVSREKKESFPLTVTSAQKNPTAFYLCASSMPPGAKIMNTEAFFGQGTRLTVV.

In this sample, this clonotype turned up many times. Germline and junction disagree at one end, which may indicate a read error. The chain carries TRBV4-1 and TRBJ1-1; TRBD1 aligns across 10 bases. The CDR3 length is 14 residues. CDR1 is MGHRA, CDR2 YSYEKL, per germline. The CDR3 sequence: CASSLGTGVTEAFF. CDR3 nucleotides: TGTGCCAGCAGCTTAGGGACAGGGGTCACTGAAGCTTTCTTT.

V and J are TRBV5-6 and TRBJ2-4, with D perhaps matching TRBD1 or TRBD2 (5 bases each). Germline CDR1 and CDR2: SGHDT and YYEEEE. V gave up 4 bases and J gave up 4 bases, with 15 bases separating them. CDR3 size: 15 residues. CDR3 loop: CASSPGWGSKNIQYF. CDR3 DNA sequence: TGTGCCAGCAGCCCGGGGTGGGGCTCAAAAAACATTCAGTACTTC.

This clonotype was seen a handful of times. This chain uses TRBV5-6 with TRBJ2-1; 8 bases fit TRBD2. The CDR3 has 15 amino acids. The ends lost 3 bases at V and 4 bases at J; junction bases unmatched: 6. CDR1 is SGHDT, CDR2 YYEEEE, per germline. DNA for the CDR3: TGTGCCAGCAGCTGGGCTAGCGGGCTTTACAATGAGCAGTTCTTC. Translated: CASSWASGLYNEQFF.